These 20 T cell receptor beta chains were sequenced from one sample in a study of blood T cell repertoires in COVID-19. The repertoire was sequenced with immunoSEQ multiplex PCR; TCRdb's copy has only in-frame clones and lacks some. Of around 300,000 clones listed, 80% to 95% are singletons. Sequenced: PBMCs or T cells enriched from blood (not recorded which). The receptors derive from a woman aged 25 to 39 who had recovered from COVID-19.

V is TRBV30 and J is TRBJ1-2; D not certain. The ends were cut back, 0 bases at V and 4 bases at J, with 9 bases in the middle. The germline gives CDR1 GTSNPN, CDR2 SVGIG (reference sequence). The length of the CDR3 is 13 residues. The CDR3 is CAWSVLNSYGYTF. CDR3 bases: TGTGCCTGGAGTGTACTGAATTCCTATGGCTACACCTTC.

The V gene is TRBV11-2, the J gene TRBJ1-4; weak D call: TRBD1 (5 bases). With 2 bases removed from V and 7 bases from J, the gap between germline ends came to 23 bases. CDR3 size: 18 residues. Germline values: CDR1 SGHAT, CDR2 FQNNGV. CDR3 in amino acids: CASSLLSSGVKGFEKLFF. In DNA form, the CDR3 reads TGTGCCAGCAGCTTATTGTCCTCGGGGGTCAAGGGGTTTGAAAAACTGTTTTTT.

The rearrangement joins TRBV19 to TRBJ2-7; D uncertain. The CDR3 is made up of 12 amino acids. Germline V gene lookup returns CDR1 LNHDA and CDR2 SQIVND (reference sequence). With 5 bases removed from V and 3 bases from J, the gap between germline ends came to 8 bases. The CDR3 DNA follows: TGTGCCAGTAGTCTCCCGGGCTACGAGCAGTACTTC. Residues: CASSLPGYEQYF.

The CDR3 reads CASSQDHGTDTQYF. CDR3 nucleotide sequence: TGCGCCAGCAGCCAAGACCATGGCACAGATACGCAGTATTTT. The chain carries TRBV4-3 and TRBJ2-3; unclear D gene. The CDR3 has 14 residues. Germline CDR1 reads LGHNA; CDR2 reads YSLEER. Trimming took off 0 bases at V and 1 base at J, with 5 bases between the two ends.

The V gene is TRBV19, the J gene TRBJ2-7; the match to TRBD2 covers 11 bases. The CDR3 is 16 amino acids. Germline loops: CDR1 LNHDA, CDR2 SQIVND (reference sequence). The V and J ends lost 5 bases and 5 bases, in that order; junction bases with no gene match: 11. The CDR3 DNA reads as TGTGCCAGTAGTGCAACCCTTACTAGCGGGAGCCACGAGCAGTACTTC. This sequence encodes CASSATLTSGSHEQYF.

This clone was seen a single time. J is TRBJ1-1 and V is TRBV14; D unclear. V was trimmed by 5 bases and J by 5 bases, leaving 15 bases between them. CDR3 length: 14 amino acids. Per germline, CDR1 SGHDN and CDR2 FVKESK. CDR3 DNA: TGTGCCAGCAGCTCACAAGAATCGCAGACTGAAGCTTTCTTT. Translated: CASSSQESQTEAFF.

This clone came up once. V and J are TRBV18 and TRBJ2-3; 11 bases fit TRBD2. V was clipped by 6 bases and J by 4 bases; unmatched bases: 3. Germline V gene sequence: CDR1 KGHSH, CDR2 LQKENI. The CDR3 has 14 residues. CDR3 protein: CASSTLAGADTQYF. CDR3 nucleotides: TGTGCCAGCTCCACACTAGCGGGAGCAGATACGCAGTATTTT.

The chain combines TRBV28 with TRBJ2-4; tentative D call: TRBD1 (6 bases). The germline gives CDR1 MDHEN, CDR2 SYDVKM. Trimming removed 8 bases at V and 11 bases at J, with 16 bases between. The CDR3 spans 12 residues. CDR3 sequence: CASRLSPGVQYF. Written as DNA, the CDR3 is TGTGCCAGCCGACTTTCCCCAGGGGTTCAGTACTTC.

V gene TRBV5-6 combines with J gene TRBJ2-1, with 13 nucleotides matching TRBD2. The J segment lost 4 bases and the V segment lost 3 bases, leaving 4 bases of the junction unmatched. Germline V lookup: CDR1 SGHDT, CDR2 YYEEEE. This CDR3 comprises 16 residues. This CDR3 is CASSSRTSGSYNEQFF. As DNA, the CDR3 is TGTGCCAGCAGCTCTAGGACTAGCGGGAGTTACAATGAGCAGTTCTTC.

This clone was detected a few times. CDR3 protein: CASSLEQANSPLHF. CDR3 coding DNA: TGTGCCAGCAGCTTAGAACAGGCGAATTCACCCCTCCACTTT. The chain recombines TRBV7-9 with TRBJ1-6; D might be TRBD1 (5 bases). V gave up 1 base and J gave up 7 bases, with 8 bases separating them. The CDR3 spans 14 residues. The germline V gene has CDR1 SEHNR and CDR2 FQNEAQ (reference sequence).

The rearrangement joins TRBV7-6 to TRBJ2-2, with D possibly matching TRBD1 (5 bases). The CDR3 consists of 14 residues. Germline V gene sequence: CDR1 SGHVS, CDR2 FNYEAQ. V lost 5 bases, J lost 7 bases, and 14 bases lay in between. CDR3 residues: CASSPPQGNGELFF. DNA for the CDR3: TGTGCCAGCAGCCCCCCCCAGGGTAACGGGGAGCTGTTTTTT.

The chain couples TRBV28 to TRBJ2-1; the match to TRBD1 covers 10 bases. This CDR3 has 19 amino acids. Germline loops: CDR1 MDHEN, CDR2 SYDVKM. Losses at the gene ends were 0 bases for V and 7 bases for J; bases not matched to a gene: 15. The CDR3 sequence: CASSLWAGAGTGDLNEQFF. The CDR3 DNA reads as TGTGCCAGCAGTTTATGGGCAGGAGCCGGGACAGGGGATTTAAATGAGCAGTTCTTC.

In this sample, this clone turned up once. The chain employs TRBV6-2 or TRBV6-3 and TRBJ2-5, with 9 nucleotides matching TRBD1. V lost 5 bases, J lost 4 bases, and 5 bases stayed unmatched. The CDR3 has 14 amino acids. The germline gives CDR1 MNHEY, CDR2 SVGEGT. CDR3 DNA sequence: TGTGCCAGCAGTCAAGGACAGGGGCTAGAGACCCAGTACTTC. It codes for CASSQGQGLETQYF.

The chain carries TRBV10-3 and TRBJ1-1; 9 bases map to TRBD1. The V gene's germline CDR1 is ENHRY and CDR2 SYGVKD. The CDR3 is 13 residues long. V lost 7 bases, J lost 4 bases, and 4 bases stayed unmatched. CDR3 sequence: CAITPTGGTEAFF. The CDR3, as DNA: TGTGCCATCACCCCGACAGGGGGCACTGAAGCTTTCTTT.

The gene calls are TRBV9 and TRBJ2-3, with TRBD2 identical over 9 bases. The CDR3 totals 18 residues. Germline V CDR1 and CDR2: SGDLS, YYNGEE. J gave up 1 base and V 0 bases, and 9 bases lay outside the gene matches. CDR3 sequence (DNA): TGTGCCAGCAGCGTAGGGGTAGCGGGAGAGGCGGGCACAGATACGCAGTATTTT. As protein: CASSVGVAGEAGTDTQYF.

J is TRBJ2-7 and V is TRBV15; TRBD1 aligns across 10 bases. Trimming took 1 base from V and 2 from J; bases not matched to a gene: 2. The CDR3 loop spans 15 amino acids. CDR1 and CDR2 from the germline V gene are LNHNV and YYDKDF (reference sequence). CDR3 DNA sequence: TGTGCCACCAGCAGAGGAGGGACAGGGGCCTACGAGCAGTACTTC. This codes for CATSRGGTGAYEQYF.

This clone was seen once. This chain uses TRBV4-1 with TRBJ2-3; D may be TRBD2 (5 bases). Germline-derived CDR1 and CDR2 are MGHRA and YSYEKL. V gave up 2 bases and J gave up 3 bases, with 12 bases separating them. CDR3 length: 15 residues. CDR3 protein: CASSQYQEGTDTQYF. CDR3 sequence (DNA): TGCGCCAGCAGCCAATATCAAGAGGGTACAGATACGCAGTATTTT.

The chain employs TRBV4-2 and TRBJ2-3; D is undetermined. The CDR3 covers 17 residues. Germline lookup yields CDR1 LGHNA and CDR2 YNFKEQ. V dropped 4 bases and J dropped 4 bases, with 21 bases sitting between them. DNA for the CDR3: TGTGCCAGCAGCCTCCCTCAAACAGTAGAAGTGCCAGATACGCAGTATTTT. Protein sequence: CASSLPQTVEVPDTQYF.

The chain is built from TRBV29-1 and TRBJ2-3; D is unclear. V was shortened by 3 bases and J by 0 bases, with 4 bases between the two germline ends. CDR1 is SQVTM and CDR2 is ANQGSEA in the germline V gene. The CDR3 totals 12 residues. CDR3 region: CSVETSTDTQYF. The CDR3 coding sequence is TGCAGCGTTGAGACTAGCACAGATACGCAGTATTTT.

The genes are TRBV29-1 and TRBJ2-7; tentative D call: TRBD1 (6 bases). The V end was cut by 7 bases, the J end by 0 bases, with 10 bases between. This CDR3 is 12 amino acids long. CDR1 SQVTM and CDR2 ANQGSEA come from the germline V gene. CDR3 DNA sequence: TGCAGCGCCCGGGACACCTCCTACGAGCAGTACTTC. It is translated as CSARDTSYEQYF.